This T cell receptor beta chain was found in a study of post-analysis software for immune sequencing data (dated by TCRdb to between 2014 and 2017). The study in broad terms: The recorded disease courses included relapsing-remitting, secondary progressive and progressive-relapsing multiple sclerosis, and some patients had no subtype annotation. A subset of samples was prepared in parallel using single-end sample barcoding, then pooled and co-amplified after Illumina adapter ligation. Patient repertoires were compared against roughly 10 previously published healthy control repertoires from donors aged 6 to 25 years. General study outcomes and caveats: The multiple sclerosis patient group was slightly younger than the control group. Direct clustering with F measure revealed strong co-clustering of samples prepared in the same batch, which led to a batch-effect correction. Normalized Chao1 diversity was significantly lower in multiple sclerosis patients than controls, suggesting substantial peripheral T-cell clonal expansion. Patients showed significantly higher frequencies than controls for five TRBV segments, among them TRBV5-6, TRBV5-1 and TRBV20-1.

Library creation used PCR. Instrument used: Illumina HiSeq 2500. Unique molecular identifiers were incorporated into TCR beta cDNA libraries to reduce PCR and sequencing biases. Every 1 to 10 million input T cells yielded some 500,000 cDNA molecules, meaning each molecule approximated one T cell. The patient libraries were prepared and sequenced using the same protocol as the earlier healthy control dataset. Samples belonging to the same batch were prepared together, multiplexed and sequenced on a shared HiSeq lane. The study's own analysis went as follows. MIGEC was used to process the raw barcoded reads, and molecular identifier groups with only a single read were discarded before consensus assembly and CDR3 extraction. VDJtools was used for post-analysis of the clonotype tables, and diversity was normalized by down-sampling every dataset to the size of the smallest sample. To correct batch-related cross-sample contamination, repertoire overlap clustering matched CDR3 amino acid sequences but not nucleotide sequences. TCRdb trimmed the raw reads at Q25, called clones with MiXCR and kept productive beta chains. CDR3 protein sequences are deduplicated, and each keeps its most common genes and DNA. These V and J calls originate from TCRdb's pipeline instead of the authors' own analysis. The sample table holds 500,000 to 600,000 distinct CDR3 sequences, of which around 44% were seen once. The leading ten clones occupy roughly 1.7% of the sample.

Remarks on this clonotype: Its binding antigen is unknown. No much larger clone is present one base from it, and per-base qualities are unavailable.

To demonstrate the VDJtools post-analysis software, TCR beta repertoires were profiled from the peripheral blood of 10 to 15 young patients with multiple sclerosis. The multiple sclerosis patients were children and adolescents ranging in age from roughly 6 to 15 years. In the germline V gene, CDR1 corresponds to SGHRS and CDR2 to YFSETQ. There are 14 amino acids in the CDR3, from cysteine to phenylalanine inclusive. The only DNA kept is the CDR3, 42 bases in frame from the first base. V drops 0 bases and J drops 6 bases, leaving 12 bases in between. This clonotype originated in a girl aged 10 to 17 with multiple sclerosis. The material sequenced was blood. The chain was built from TRBV5-1 and TRBJ1-1, and possibly TRBD1, on 6 matching bases. CDR3 protein: CASSLAGDIPEAFF. The bases are TGCGCCAGCAGCTTGGCCGGGGACATTCCTGAAGCTTTCTTT.